This TCR beta chain was documented in a study of cytomegalovirus exposure and HLA in healthy donors. Per the germline V gene, CDR1 is LNHDA and CDR2 is SQIVND (reference sequence). The CDR3 length is 13 residues. V was trimmed by 10 bases and J by 5 bases, leaving 17 bases between them. In the PCR, 60 Vbeta and 13 Jbeta primers were used. Method: immunoSEQ multiplex PCR; TCRdb's copy keeps in-frame clones and lacks some. In the table there are 150,000 or so clones, roughly 9.7% of which are singletons. This clone was detected a few times. This TCR was sampled from a man aged 50 to 59 in good health and CMV-seronegative. The source material was PBMCs. J is TRBJ1-1 and V is TRBV19; TRBD1 might be the D (6 bases). The CDR3 DNA follows: TGTGCCACCGAGCTTCGGGGGGCGACTGAAGCTTTCTTT. Its translation is CATELRGATEAFF.